The 24 T cell receptor beta chains given below trace back to one sample, sequenced in a study of blood T cell repertoires in COVID-19 (dated by TCRdb to the early 2020s). Library creation used the immunoSEQ multiplex PCR assay. What TCRdb holds here is the immuneACCESS table cut down to in-frame rearrangements. Part of the clones is not present; checked against another copy, under half of the missing clones reflect an unresolved V gene, and the others are unexplained. Present in this sample are about 220,000 clones, approximately 81% of which were seen just once. The ten biggest clones cover approximately 3.8% of the sample. Sequencing input: peripheral blood. The receptors here all came from a woman older than 75 with acute or convalescent COVID-19.

This sequence joins TRBV27 and TRBJ1-2; D uncertain. This CDR3 region has 15 residues. Germline CDR1 reads MNHEY; CDR2 reads SMNVEV (reference sequence). Trimming stripped 3 bases from V and 4 bases from J, with 15 bases between. The CDR3 here is CASSFGREGVYGYTF. CDR3 coding DNA: TGTGCCAGCAGTTTTGGGAGGGAAGGAGTCTATGGCTACACCTTC.

The V call is TRBV28, the J call TRBJ1-2; D not resolved. Trimming left V 6 bases short and J 4 bases short, with 12 bases between. The length of the CDR3 is 13 residues. CDR1 MDHEN and CDR2 SYDVKM come from the germline V gene. The CDR3 DNA follows: TGTGCCAGCAGCACCCCTAGCATCTATGGCTACACCTTC. Translating gives CASSTPSIYGYTF.

This clone was observed a few times. The chain carries TRBV7-2 and TRBJ2-7; TRBD1 agrees at 8 bases. The CDR3 spans 14 residues. The J segment lost 1 base and the V segment lost 4 bases, leaving 3 bases of the junction unmatched. Germline values: CDR1 SGHTA, CDR2 FQGNSA. The CDR3 DNA reads TGTGCCAGCAGCTCCAGGGGGCCGTCCTACGAGCAGTACTTC. Translation: CASSSRGPSYEQYF.

This clone has more than one count but fewer than ten. V usage is TRBV28 and J usage is TRBJ2-3; 9 bases fit TRBD2. Trimming removed 9 bases from V and 3 bases from J; junction bases left unmatched: 13. Germline-derived CDR1 and CDR2 are MDHEN and SYDVKM. The CDR3 has 16 residues. CDR3 residues: CARLPQRGATTDTQYF. In nucleotides, the CDR3 is TGTGCCAGACTTCCCCAGCGGGGGGCTACTACAGATACGCAGTATTTT.

V usage is TRBV23-1 and J usage is TRBJ1-2; D might be TRBD1 (5 bases). TRBV23-1 is reported as an ORF; its role is uncertain. The ends were cut back, 6 bases at V and 1 base at J, with 21 bases in the middle. CDR3 size: 17 residues. The CDR3 coding sequence is TGCGCCAGCAGCCACAATGGGGCCGACAATCTTAACTATGGCTACACCTTC. Its protein is CASSHNGADNLNYGYTF.

This clone was seen just once. This sequence joins TRBV5-1 and TRBJ1-2, with D unclear. The CDR3 totals 13 residues. The V gene lost 0 bases and the J gene lost 8 bases, with 11 bases spanning the gap. The germline gives CDR1 SGHRS, CDR2 YFSETQ. The CDR3 nucleotides are TGCGCCAGCAGCTTGGATGGAGTAAACGGCTACACCTTC. Protein: CASSLDGVNGYTF.

The chain combines TRBV6-1 with TRBJ1-4; the match to TRBD1 covers 8 bases. The CDR3 spans 16 residues. The ends lost 3 bases at V and 7 bases at J; junction bases unmatched: 10. Germline CDR1 MNHNS, CDR2 SASEGT. The CDR3 sequence: CASSEPGGQGGEKLFF. The CDR3 DNA follows: TGTGCCAGCAGTGAGCCTGGAGGACAGGGAGGTGAAAAACTGTTTTTT.

This chain joins TRBV5-5 and TRBJ1-2; TRBD1 might be the D (5 bases). Trimming cost V 4 bases and J 4 bases, with 17 bases left between them. Looked up from germline, CDR1 is SGHKS and CDR2 is YYEKEE (reference sequence). The CDR3 covers 15 residues. The CDR3 DNA reads TGTGCCAGCAGCATAGGACACCACGGCACCTATGGCTACACCTTC. Translated: CASSIGHHGTYGYTF.

The chain employs TRBV6-5 and TRBJ1-1, with 8 positions matching TRBD1. The V gene end was trimmed by 8 bases and the J gene end by 2 bases; junction bases not matched to a gene: 1. Germline-derived CDR1 and CDR2 are MNHEY and SVGAGI. There are 12 residues in the CDR3. The CDR3 protein is CASSGGNTEAFF. The CDR3, as DNA: TGTGCCAGCTCAGGGGGCAACACTGAAGCTTTCTTT.

Remarks on this clone: Different DNA sequences within this sample yield the same CDR3. This chain joins TRBV9 and TRBJ1-3, with 7 bases matching TRBD1. The CDR3 spans 15 residues. Germline trimming cut 1 base from V and 2 bases from J; bases unmatched to any gene: 3. CDR1 and CDR2 (germline): SGDLS, YYNGEE. As DNA, the CDR3 is TGTGCCAGCAGCGTAACAGGGGAAGCTGGAAACACCATATATTTT. It translates to CASSVTGEAGNTIYF.

The gene calls are TRBV7-9 and TRBJ1-1; weak D call: TRBD1 (5 bases). Germline V gene sequence: CDR1 SEHNR, CDR2 FQNEAQ (reference sequence). The CDR3 spans 13 residues. Trimming removed 1 base at V and 7 bases at J, with 10 bases between. The CDR3 DNA reads TGTGCCAGCAGCTTAGTTCGGCAGGGTGAAGCTTTCTTT. Its protein is CASSLVRQGEAFF.

The gene calls are TRBV19 and TRBJ1-1; D may be TRBD1 (6 bases). The CDR3 has 13 residues. Trimming took 7 bases from V and 4 from J, leaving 13 bases between them. The V gene's germline CDR1 is LNHDA and CDR2 SQIVND (reference sequence). The CDR3 nucleotides are TGTGCCAGTAAAAGTCGGGGGGCCACTGAAGCTTTCTTT. It specifies CASKSRGATEAFF.

The chain links TRBV12-3 or TRBV12-4 to TRBJ1-1; no clear D gene. CDR3 length: 13 residues. Trimming removed 0 bases at V and 0 bases at J, with 2 bases between. As DNA, the CDR3 is TGTGCCAGCAGTTTAGCTATGAACACTGAAGCTTTCTTT. As protein: CASSLAMNTEAFF.

V gene TRBV19 combines with J gene TRBJ2-1; the match to TRBD2 covers 11 bases. CDR1 LNHDA and CDR2 SQIVND come from the germline V gene (reference sequence). This CDR3 is built from 19 residues. J lost 2 bases, V lost 3 bases, and 12 bases had no gene match. The CDR3 here is CASSIVPSGGISPYNEQFF. CDR3 bases: TGTGCCAGTAGTATCGTCCCTAGCGGGGGGATCTCCCCCTACAATGAGCAGTTCTTC.

This clone was seen just once. The chain employs TRBV28 and TRBJ2-6, with 7 bases identical to TRBD1. Germline CDR1 reads MDHEN; CDR2 reads SYDVKM. This CDR3 is 15 amino acids long. Trimming removed 6 bases from V and 3 bases from J; junction bases left unmatched: 5. Here the CDR3 reads CASSKHRGGANVLTF. For the CDR3, the DNA is TGTGCCAGCAGCAAACACAGGGGTGGGGCCAACGTCCTGACTTTC.

The chain employs TRBV11-2 and TRBJ2-2; 12 positions agree with TRBD2. This CDR3 spans 15 amino acids. Germline CDR1 SGHAT, CDR2 FQNNGV. Trimming cost V 4 bases and J 10 bases; bases outside gene matches: 7. Here the CDR3 DNA reads TGTGCCAGCAGCTATAGACTAGCGGGGGTATCGGAGCTGTTTTTT. This encodes CASSYRLAGVSELFF.

The chain recombines TRBV4-3 with TRBJ1-2; D not certain. The CDR3 is made up of 18 amino acids. V lost 0 bases to trimming and J lost 4 bases, with 21 bases between them. The germline gives CDR1 LGHNA, CDR2 YSLEER. The CDR3 here is CASSQDQPGPGNPYGYTF. CDR3 coding DNA: TGCGCCAGCAGCCAAGATCAGCCCGGCCCGGGGAACCCCTATGGCTACACCTTC.

The J gene is TRBJ1-5, the V gene TRBV4-1, with D unresolved. Germline V gene sequence: CDR1 MGHRA, CDR2 YSYEKL. V was pared by 5 bases and J by 4 bases, with 9 bases between. The CDR3 loop spans 13 amino acids. The CDR3 reads CASSAVTNQPQHF. CDR3 DNA sequence: TGCGCCAGCAGCGCGGTGACTAATCAGCCCCAGCATTTT.

V is TRBV28 and J is TRBJ2-1; possible D gene TRBD1, 5 bases. The V end lost 7 bases, the J end lost 3 bases, and 16 bases lay between the germline ends. CDR3 length: 15 residues. Per germline, CDR1 MDHEN and CDR2 SYDVKM. CDR3 sequence: CASIADKFFYNEQFF. As DNA, the CDR3 is TGTGCCAGCATCGCGGACAAGTTTTTCTACAATGAGCAGTTCTTC.

V is TRBV9 and J is TRBJ1-6; D is unresolved. Trimming shortened V by 4 bases and J by 11 bases, and 13 bases separated the two germline ends. The CDR3 consists of 13 residues. The germline V gene encodes CDR1 SGDLS and CDR2 YYNGEE. The CDR3 bases are TGTGCCAGCAGCCCCCCGGGCGGGACACCCCTCCACTTT. It is translated as CASSPPGGTPLHF.

The J gene is TRBJ1-2, the V gene TRBV7-3, with TRBD1 matching 8 bases. J gave up 8 bases and V 5 bases, and 10 bases lay outside the gene matches. Germline CDR1 is SGHTA and CDR2 is FQGTGA. The CDR3 is 14 residues long. The CDR3 spells CASSPSGQGVGYTF. The CDR3 coding sequence is TGTGCCAGCAGCCCAAGTGGACAGGGTGTAGGCTACACCTTC.

The chain uses TRBV4-3 and TRBJ1-2; D possibly corresponds to TRBD1 (5 bases). V was shortened by 6 bases and J by 6 bases, with 14 bases between the two germline ends. CDR1 and CDR2 (germline): LGHNA, YSLEER. The CDR3 consists of 13 residues. The CDR3, as DNA: TGCGCCAGCAGTCTAATGGGGGGAAATGGCTACACCTTC. This gives the protein CASSLMGGNGYTF.

This rearrangement joins TRBV7-2 to TRBJ1-3; TRBD1 might be the D (6 bases). The CDR3 has 15 residues. V was cut by 4 bases and J by 3 bases, with 13 bases left in between. Germline CDR1 is SGHTA and CDR2 is FQGNSA. The CDR3 sequence is CASSWGQGIGNTIYF. The CDR3 DNA is TGTGCCAGCAGCTGGGGCCAGGGGATTGGAAACACCATATATTTT. Looking up the rest from reference TRBV7-2 and TRBJ1-3 gives the full variable domain: GAGVSQSPSNKVTEKGKDVELRCDPISGHTALYWYRQSLGQGLEFLIYFQGNSAPDKSGLPSDRFSAERTGGSVSTLTIQRTQQEDSAVYLCASSWGQGIGNTIYFGEGSWLTVV.

The chain combines TRBV7-2 with TRBJ1-3, with TRBD1 as a possible D gene (6 bases). The CDR3 runs 15 residues. Trimming took off 7 bases at V and 4 bases at J, with 17 bases between the two ends. CDR1 is SGHTA and CDR2 is FQGNSA in the germline V gene. This CDR3 is CASNPSAGGGNTIYF. CDR3 in DNA: TGTGCCAGCAACCCATCTGCGGGGGGCGGAAACACCATATATTTT.